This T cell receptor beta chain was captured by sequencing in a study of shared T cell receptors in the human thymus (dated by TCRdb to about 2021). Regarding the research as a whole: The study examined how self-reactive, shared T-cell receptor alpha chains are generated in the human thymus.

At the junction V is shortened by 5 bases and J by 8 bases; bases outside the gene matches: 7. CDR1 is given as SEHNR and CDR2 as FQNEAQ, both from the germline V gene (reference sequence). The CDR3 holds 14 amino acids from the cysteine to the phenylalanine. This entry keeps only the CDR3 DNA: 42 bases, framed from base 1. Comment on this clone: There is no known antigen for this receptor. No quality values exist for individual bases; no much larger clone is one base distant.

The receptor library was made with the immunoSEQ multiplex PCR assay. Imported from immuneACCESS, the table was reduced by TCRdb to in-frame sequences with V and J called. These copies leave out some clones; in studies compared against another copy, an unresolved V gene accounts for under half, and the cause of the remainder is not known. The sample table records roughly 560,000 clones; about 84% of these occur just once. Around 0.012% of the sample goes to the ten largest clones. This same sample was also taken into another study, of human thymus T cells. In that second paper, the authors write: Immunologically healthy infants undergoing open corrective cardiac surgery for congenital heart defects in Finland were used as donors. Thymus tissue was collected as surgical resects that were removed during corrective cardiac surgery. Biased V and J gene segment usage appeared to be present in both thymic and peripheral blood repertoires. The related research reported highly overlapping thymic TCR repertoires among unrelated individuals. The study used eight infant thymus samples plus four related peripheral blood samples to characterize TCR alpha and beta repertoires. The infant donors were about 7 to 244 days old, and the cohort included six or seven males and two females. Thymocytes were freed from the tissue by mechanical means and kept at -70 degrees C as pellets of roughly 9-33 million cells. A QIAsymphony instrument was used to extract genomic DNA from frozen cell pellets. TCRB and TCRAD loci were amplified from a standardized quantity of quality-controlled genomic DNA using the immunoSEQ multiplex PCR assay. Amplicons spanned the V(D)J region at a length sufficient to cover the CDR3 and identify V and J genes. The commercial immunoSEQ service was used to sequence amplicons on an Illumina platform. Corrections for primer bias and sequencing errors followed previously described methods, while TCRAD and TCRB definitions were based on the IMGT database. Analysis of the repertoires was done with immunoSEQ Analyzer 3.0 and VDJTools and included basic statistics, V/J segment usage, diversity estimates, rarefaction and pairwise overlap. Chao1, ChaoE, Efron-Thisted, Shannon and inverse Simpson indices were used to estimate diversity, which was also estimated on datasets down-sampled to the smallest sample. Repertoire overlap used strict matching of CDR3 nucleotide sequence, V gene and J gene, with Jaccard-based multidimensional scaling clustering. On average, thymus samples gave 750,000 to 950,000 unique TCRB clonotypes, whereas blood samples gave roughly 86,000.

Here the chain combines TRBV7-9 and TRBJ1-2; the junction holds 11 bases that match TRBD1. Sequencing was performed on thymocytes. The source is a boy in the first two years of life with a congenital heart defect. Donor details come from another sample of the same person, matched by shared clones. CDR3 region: CASSLGGTGGGYTF. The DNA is TGTGCCAGCAGCCTAGGCGGGACAGGGGGGGGCTACACCTTC.